This TCR beta chain was profiled in a study of PD-1 blockade in classical Hodgkin lymphoma (dated by TCRdb to about 2020). With regard to the full study: Nivolumab dosing was 3 mg/kg intravenously every 2 weeks, continuing until either disease progression or unacceptable toxicity. The study used TCR beta sequencing and CyTOF to define a peripheral blood immune signature of response to PD-1 blockade in classical Hodgkin lymphoma.

The CDR3 goes from the cysteine to the phenylalanine over 15 residues. Only the CDR3 DNA is retained, 45 bases long and in frame from the first base. The germline V gene encodes CDR1 SGDLS and CDR2 YYNGEE. V drops 0 bases and J drops 5 bases, leaving 15 bases in between. Genomic DNA was isolated using the Qiagen DNeasy kit from unsorted PBMCs as well as from negatively selected CD4+ and CD8+ fractions. TCR beta CDR3 regions were amplified by immunoSEQ multiplex PCR using primers annealing to V and J segments. A synthetic immune receptor repertoire was used to minimize amplification bias, and any remaining bias was removed computationally after sequencing. The study's own analysis went as follows. Custom Python scripts were used to quantify repertoire diversity as the Shannon entropy index. Unsorted, CD4+ and CD8+ repertoires were examined separately, except in combined analyses, for which CD4+ and CD8+ sequences were merged in silico. Clonal expansion was defined as at least a 2-fold frequency increase after treatment relative to C1D1, with a pseudocount of 0.5 for undetected baseline clones. Clones with 0 or 1 copy at C1D1 were defined as singleton clones, while clones with 2 or more copies were defined as non-singleton clones. Clones expanded in unsorted samples were annotated as CD4+, CD8+ or unknown by matching protein sequences in sorted samples from the same patient. Wilcoxon tests were applied to paired samples to test diversity changes from C1D1 to C4D1. What TCRdb holds here is the immuneACCESS table cut down to in-frame rearrangements. Part of the clones is not present; checked against another copy, under half of the missing clones reflect an unresolved V gene, and the others are unexplained. From that table come the V and J calls and clone size; the DNA was used to work out D and trimming. The sample table holds a few thousand clones, of which about 76% were seen once. The ten most abundant clones make up roughly 51% of the sample.

Interpreted using the paper, the time point label stands for: cycle 1 day 1 (C1D1), immediately before nivolumab initiation. All trial patients had relapsed after autologous stem cell transplantation, with cohorts A, B and C differing in prior brentuximab vedotin exposure. The trial cohort was composed of under 70 patients with relapsed/refractory classical Hodgkin lymphoma, for whom complete response, partial response or progressive disease was recorded as best overall response. Single-agent nivolumab was administered to trial patients in the multi-cohort phase II CheckMate 205 trial. An independent review committee assessed best overall response by applying the 2007 International Working Group response criteria. PBMCs from the trial were collected at three points: immediately before nivolumab initiation (C1D1), and during therapy at cycle 2 day 1 and cycle 4 day 1. Peripheral blood was collected in 8 mL Vacutainer Cell Preparation Tubes, from which PBMCs were isolated by centrifugation and then cryopreserved.

On this clone itself: It has no known antigen specificity. No base quality values were provided; no much bigger clone lies one nucleotide off.

Overall study outcomes, separate from this receptor: Patients starting nivolumab less than 1 year after ASCT had lower diversity and were excluded from later analyses to avoid confounding by immune reconstitution. The study covered only a single clinical trial cohort, and the causes of the repertoire differences, possibly disease activity or prior therapy, were still not defined. Baseline TCR diversity was reported to be lower in newly diagnosed patients than in healthy donors, and even lower in relapsed/refractory patients. Trial patients achieving complete response had baseline diversity similar to newly diagnosed patients, whereas partial responders and progressors had significantly lower diversity. CD4+ but not CD8+ TCR diversity rose significantly by C4D1 (p=0.0027 vs p=0.16), most apparent in complete responders (p=0.02).

The sequences come from peripheral blood mononuclear cells (PBMCs), collected at baseline. The rearrangement combines TRBV9 with TRBJ2-7; the D segment is perhaps TRBD1 or TRBD2, each sharing 5 matched bases. This TCR came from a human donor with classical Hodgkin lymphoma. CDR3 sequence: CASSVGSLRGDEQYF. The sequenced DNA is TGTGCCAGCAGCGTAGGATCCCTCCGGGGCGACGAGCAGTACTTC.